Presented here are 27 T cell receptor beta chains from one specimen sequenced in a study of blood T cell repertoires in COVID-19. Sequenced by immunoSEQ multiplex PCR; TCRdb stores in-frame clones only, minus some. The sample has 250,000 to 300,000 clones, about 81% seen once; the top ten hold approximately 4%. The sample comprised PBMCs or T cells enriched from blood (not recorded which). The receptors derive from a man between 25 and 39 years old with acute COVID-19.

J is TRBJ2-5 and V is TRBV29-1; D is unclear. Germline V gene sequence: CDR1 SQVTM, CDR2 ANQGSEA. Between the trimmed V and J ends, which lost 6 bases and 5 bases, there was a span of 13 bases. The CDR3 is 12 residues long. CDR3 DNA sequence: TGCAGCGTCCTCCCCCTCGGGGAGACCCAGTACTTC. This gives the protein CSVLPLGETQYF.

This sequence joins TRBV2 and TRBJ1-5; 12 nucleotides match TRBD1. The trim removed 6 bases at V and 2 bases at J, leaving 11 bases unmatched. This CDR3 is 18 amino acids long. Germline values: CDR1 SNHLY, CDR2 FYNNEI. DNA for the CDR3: TGTGCCAGCAGATCCGGGACAGGGGGCCTGGGGGGCAATCAGCCCCAGCATTTT. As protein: CASRSGTGGLGGNQPQHF.

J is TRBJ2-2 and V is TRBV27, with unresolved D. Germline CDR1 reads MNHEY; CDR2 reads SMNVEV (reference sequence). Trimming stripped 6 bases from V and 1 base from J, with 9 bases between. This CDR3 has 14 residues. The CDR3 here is CASRVVGNTGELFF. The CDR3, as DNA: TGTGCCAGCAGGGTCGTCGGGAACACCGGGGAGCTGTTTTTT.

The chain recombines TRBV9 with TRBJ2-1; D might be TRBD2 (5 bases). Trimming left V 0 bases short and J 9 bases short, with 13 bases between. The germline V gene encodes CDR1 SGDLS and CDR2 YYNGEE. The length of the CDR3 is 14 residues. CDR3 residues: CASSVGGSPTEQFF. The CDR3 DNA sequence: TGTGCCAGCAGCGTAGGAGGGTCCCCCACTGAGCAGTTCTTC.

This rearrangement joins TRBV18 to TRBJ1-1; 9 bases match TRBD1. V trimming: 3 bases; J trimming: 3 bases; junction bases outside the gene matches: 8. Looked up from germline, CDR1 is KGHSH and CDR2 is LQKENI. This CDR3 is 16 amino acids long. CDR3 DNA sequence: TGTGCCAGCTCACCTCCGGGACAGGGTTGGGACACTGAAGCTTTCTTT. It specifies CASSPPGQGWDTEAFF.

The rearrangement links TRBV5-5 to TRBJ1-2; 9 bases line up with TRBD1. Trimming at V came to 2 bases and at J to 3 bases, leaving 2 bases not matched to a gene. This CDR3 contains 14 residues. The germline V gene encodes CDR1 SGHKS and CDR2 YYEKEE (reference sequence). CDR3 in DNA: TGTGCCAGCAGCTTTACAGGGGGCGACTATGGCTACACCTTC. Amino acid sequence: CASSFTGGDYGYTF.

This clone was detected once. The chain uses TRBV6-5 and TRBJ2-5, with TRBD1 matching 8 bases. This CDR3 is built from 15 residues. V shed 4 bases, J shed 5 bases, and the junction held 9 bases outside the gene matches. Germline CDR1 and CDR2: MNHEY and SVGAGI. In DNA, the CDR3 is TGTGCCAGCAGTTTAGAGACAGGGGTTGGGGAGACCCAGTACTTC. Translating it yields CASSLETGVGETQYF.

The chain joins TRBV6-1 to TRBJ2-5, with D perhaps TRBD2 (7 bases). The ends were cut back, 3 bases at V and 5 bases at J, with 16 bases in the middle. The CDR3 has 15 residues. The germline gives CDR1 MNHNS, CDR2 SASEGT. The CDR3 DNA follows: TGTGCCAGCAGTGAGCGGGGGCTCGATTCGGAGACCCAGTACTTC. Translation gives CASSERGLDSETQYF.

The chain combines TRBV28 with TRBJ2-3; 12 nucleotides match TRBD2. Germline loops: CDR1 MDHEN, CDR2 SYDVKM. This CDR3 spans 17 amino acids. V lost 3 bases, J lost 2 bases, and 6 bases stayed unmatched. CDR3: CASSLRTSGALTDTQYF. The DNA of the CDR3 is TGTGCCAGCAGTTTGAGGACTAGCGGGGCACTCACAGATACGCAGTATTTT.

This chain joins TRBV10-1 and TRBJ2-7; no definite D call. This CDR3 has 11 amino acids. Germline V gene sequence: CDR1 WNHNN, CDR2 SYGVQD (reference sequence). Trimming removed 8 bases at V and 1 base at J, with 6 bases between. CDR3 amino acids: CASPPSYEQYV. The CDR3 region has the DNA TGCGCCAGCCCTCCTTCCTACGAGCAGTACGTC.

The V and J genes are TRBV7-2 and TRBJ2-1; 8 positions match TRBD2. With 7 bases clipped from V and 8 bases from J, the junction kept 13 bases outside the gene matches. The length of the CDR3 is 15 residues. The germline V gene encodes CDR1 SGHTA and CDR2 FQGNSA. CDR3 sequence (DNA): TGTGCCAGCACTTCACTTCGACTAGCGCCCGATGAGCAGTTCTTC. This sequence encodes CASTSLRLAPDEQFF.

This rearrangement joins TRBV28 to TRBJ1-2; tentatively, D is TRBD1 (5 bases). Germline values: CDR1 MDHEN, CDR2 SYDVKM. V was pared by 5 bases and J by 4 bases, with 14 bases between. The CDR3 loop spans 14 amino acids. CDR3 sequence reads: CASSLPGTVYGYTF. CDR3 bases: TGTGCCAGCAGTCTCCCCGGGACTGTCTATGGCTACACCTTC.

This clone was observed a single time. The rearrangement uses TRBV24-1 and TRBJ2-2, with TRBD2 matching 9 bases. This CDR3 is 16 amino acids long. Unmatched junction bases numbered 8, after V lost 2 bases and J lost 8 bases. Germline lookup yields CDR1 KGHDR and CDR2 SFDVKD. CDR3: CATSDSSLAGTGELFF. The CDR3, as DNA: TGTGCCACCAGTGATTCGTCGCTAGCGGGAACTGGGGAGCTGTTTTTT.

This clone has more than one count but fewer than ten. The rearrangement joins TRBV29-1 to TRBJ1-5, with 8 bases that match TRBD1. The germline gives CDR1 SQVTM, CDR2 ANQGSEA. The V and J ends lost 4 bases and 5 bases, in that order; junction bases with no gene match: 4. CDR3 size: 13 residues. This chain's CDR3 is CSVGTGSHQPQHF. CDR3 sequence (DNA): TGCAGCGTTGGGACAGGGTCCCATCAGCCCCAGCATTTT.

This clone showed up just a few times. The CDR3 reads CASSSPRDMSTEAFF. The CDR3 coding sequence is TGTGCCAGCTCATCGCCCCGGGACATGAGTACTGAAGCTTTCTTT. The rearrangement joins TRBV18 to TRBJ1-1; D is perhaps TRBD1 (6 bases). This CDR3 spans 15 amino acids. The ends were cut back, 5 bases at V and 5 bases at J, with 18 bases in the middle. Germline V gene lookup returns CDR1 KGHSH and CDR2 LQKENI.

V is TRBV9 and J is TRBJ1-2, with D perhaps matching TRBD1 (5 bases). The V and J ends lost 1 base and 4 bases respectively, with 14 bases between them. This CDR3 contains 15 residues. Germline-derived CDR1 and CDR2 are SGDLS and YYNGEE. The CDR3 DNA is TGTGCCAGCAGCGTATTGCAGGGAGGGCCCTATGGCTACACCTTC. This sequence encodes CASSVLQGGPYGYTF.

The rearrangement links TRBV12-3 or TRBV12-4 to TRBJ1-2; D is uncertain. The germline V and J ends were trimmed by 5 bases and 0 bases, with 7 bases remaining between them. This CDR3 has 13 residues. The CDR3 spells CASSPLANYGYTF. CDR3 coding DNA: TGTGCCAGCAGTCCCCTAGCTAACTATGGCTACACCTTC.

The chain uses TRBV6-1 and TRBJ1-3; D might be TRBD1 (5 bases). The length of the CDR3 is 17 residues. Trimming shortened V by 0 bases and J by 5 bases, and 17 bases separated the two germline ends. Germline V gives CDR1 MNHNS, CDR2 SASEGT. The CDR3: CASSEAGHQSLRNTIYF. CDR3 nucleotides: TGTGCCAGCAGTGAAGCCGGACACCAATCTCTGAGAAACACCATATATTTT.

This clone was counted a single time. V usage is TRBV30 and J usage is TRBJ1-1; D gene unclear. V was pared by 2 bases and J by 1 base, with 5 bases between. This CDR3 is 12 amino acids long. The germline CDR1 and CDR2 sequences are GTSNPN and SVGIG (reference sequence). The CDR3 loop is CAWSQWNTEAFF. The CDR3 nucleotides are TGTGCCTGGAGTCAGTGGAACACTGAAGCTTTCTTT.

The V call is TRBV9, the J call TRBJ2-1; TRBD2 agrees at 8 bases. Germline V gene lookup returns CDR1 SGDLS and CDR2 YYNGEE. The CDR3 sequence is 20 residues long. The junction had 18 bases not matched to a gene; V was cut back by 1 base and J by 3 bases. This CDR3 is CASSVMRRREASPIYNEQFF. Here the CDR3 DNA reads TGTGCCAGCAGCGTAATGAGAAGGCGGGAGGCGTCCCCTATCTACAATGAGCAGTTCTTC.

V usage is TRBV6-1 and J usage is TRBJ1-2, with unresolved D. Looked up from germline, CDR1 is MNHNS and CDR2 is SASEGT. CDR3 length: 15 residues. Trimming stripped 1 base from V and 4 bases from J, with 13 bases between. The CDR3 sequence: CASSEGGDPGYGYTF. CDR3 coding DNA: TGTGCCAGCAGTGAAGGGGGAGACCCGGGCTATGGCTACACCTTC.

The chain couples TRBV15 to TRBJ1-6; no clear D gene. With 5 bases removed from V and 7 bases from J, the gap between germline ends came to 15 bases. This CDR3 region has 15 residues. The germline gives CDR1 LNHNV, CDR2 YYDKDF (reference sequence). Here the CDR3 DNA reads TGTGCCACCAGCGTGGGTTACGGGGAAAATTCACCCCTCCACTTT. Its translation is CATSVGYGENSPLHF.

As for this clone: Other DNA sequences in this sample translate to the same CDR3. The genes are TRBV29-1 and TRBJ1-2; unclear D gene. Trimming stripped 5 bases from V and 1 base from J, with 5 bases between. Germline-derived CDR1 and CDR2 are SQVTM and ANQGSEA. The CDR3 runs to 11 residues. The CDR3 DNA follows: TGCAGCGTTCCCCGTAACTATGGCTACACCTTC. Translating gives CSVPRNYGYTF. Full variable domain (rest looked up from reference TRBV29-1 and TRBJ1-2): SAVISQKPSRDICQRGTSLTIQCQVDSQVTMMFWYRQQPGQSLTLIATANQGSEATYESGFVIDKFPISRPNLTFSTLTVSNMSPEDSSIYLCSVPRNYGYTFGSGTRLTVV.

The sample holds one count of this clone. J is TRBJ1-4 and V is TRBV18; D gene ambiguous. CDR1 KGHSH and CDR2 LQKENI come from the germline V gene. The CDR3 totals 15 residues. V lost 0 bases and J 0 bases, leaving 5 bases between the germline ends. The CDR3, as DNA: TGTGCCAGCTCACCACCCATTCCAACTAATGAAAAACTGTTTTTT. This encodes CASSPPIPTNEKLFF.

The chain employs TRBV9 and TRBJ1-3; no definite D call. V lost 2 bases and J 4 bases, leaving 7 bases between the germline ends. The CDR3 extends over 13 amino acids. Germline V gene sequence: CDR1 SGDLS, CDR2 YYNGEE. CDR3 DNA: TGTGCCAGCAGCGTTAATTCCGGAAACACCATATATTTT. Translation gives CASSVNSGNTIYF. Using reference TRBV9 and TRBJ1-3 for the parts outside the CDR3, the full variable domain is DSGVTQTPKHLITATGQRVTLRCSPRSGDLSVYWYQQSLDQGLQFLIQYYNGEERAKGNILERFSAQQFPDLHSELNLSSLELGDSALYFCASSVNSGNTIYFGEGSWLTVV.

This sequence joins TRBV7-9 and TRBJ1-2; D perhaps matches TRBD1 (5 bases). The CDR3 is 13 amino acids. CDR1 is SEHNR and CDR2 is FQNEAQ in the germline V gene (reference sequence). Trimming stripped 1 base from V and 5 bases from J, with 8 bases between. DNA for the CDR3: TGTGCCAGCAGCTTAGTGGCAGGGTATGGCTACACCTTC. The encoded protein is CASSLVAGYGYTF.

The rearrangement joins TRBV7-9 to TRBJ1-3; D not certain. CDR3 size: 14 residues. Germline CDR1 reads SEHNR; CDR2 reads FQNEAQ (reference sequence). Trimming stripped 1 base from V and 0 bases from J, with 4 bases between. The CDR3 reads CASSLGSSGNTIYF. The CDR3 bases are TGTGCCAGCAGCTTAGGTAGCTCTGGAAACACCATATATTTT.